This TCR beta chain came from a study of cytomegalovirus exposure and HLA in healthy donors. At the level of the study: Prior work identified around 120 million unique TCR beta sequences in some 180 million T cells. Overall study results and limits: A few V segments could not be told apart, such as TRBV6-2 and TRBV6-3, and were left out. In a later analysis, across HLA loci, associated TCR counts were highest for DRB1, lowest for HLA-C.

In the case of this clone: Its antigen is unknown.

CDR1 SEHNR and CDR2 FQNEAQ come from the germline V gene (reference sequence). The CDR3 runs 12 residues. V was cut by 3 bases and J by 7 bases, with 4 bases left in between. Primers included in the PCR were 60 Vbeta and 13 Jbeta primers. In the authors' workflow: The authors later counted 65 million to 90 million unique TCR beta chains, 9 million to 12 million of them shared. Sequencing used immunoSEQ multiplex PCR; TCRdb keeps in-frame clones, though not all of them. V and J calls and clone size are copied from that table; D and trimming were computed from the DNA. Here the sample spans around 140,000 clones, 83% being singletons.

This chain uses TRBV7-9 with TRBJ1-6; D gene uncertain. This receptor was taken from a man aged 35-49 years in good health and CMV-seronegative. Sequenced sample: PBMCs. The CDR3 region has the DNA TGTGCCAGCAGCTTCCTCAATTCACCCCTCCACTTT. It specifies CASSFLNSPLHF.